This T cell receptor beta chain was identified in a study of neurological immune-mediated disorders. Whole-study findings and limits: While HTLV-1-associated myelopathy showed the greatest TCR clonal expansion, multiple sclerosis showed the least, falling below healthy controls.

This clonotype has at least ten counts. What it binds is not known. TCRdb analysed the 5' RACE reads with MiXCR anew, one entry per CDR3 protein. The data show around 50,000 distinct CDR3 sequences, 3% to 4.5% seen once. Germline V gives CDR1 SGHRS, CDR2 YFSETQ. V lost 4 bases, J lost 1 base, and 12 bases lay in between. The CDR3 is 16 residues long. The chain has TRBV5-1 and TRBJ2-6, with D perhaps matching TRBD1 (6 bases). The receptor was derived from a woman in her thirties with multiple sclerosis. Input material: PBMCs. CDR3 DNA: TGCGCCAGCAGCCCAAAAACAGGGTCTGGGGCCAACGTCCTGACTTTC. Amino acid sequence: CASSPKTGSGANVLTF.